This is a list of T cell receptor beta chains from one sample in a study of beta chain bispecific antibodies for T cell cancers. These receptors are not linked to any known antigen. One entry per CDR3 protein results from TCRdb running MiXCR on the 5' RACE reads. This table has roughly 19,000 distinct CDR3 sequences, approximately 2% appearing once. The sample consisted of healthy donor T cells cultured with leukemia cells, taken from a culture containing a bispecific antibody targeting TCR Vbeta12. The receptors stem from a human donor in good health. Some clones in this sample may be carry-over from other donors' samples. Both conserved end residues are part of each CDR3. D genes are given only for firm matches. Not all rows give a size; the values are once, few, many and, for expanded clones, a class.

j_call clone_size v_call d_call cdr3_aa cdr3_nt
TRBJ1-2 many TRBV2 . CASSEDRVASNYGYTF TGTGCCAGCAGTGAAGACAGGGTGGCTTCTAACTATGGCTACACCTTC
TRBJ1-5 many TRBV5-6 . CASSLRDGGASQPQHF TGTGCCAGCAGCTTGAGAGATGGGGGGGCGAGTCAGCCCCAGCATTTT
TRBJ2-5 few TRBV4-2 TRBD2 CASSQDFTGGSETQYF TGTGCCAGCAGCCAAGATTTCACGGGGGGTTCGGAGACCCAGTACTTC
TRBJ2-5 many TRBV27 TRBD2 CASSLSSGGLKETQYF TGTGCCAGCAGTTTATCTAGCGGGGGGCTAAAAGAGACCCAGTACTTC
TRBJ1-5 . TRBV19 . CASTLGGLSNQPQHF TGTGCCAGTACCCTCGGGGGTTTAAGCAATCAGCCCCAGCATTTT
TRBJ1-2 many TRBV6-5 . CASRRQATNYGYTF TGTGCCAGCAGAAGGCAGGCTACTAACTATGGCTACACCTTC
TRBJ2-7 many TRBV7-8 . CASSPRGSTWGEQYF TGTGCCAGCAGCCCCCGGGGGTCGACTTGGGGGGAGCAGTACTTC
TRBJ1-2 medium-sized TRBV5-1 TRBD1 CASRDRDSPNYGYTF TGCGCCAGCAGAGACCGGGACAGTCCTAACTATGGCTACACCTTC
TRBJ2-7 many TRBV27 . CASLGGNEQYF TGTGCCAGCCTTGGAGGGAACGAGCAGTACTTC
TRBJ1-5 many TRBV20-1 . CSALDVSNQPQHF TGCAGTGCTCTAGACGTTAGCAATCAGCCCCAGCATTTT
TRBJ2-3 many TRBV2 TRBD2 CLTRDYADTQYF TGTCTCACGAGGGACTACGCAGATACGCAGTATTTT
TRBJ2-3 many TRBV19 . CASSTNSINTQYF TGTGCCAGTAGTACCAACTCTATTAACACGCAGTATTTT
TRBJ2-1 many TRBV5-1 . CASSLGGGVYNEQFF TGCGCCAGCAGCTTGGGAGGGGGGGTATACAATGAGCAGTTCTTC
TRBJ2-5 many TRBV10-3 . CAISEGVGPETQYF TGTGCCATCAGTGAAGGGGTAGGGCCAGAGACCCAGTACTTC
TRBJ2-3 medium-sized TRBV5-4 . CASSLWPVLRGDTQYF TGTGCCAGCAGCTTGTGGCCGGTTCTCAGAGGGGATACGCAGTATTTT
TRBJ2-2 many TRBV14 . CASSQDRTDTGELFF TGTGCCAGCAGCCAAGACAGGACTGACACCGGGGAGCTGTTTTTT
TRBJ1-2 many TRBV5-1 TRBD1 CASSSTGGNGYTF TGCGCCAGCAGCTCTACAGGGGGCAATGGCTACACCTTC
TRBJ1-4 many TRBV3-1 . CASSSTGMGALATNEKLFF TGTGCCAGCAGCTCCACTGGTATGGGGGCACTTGCAACTAATGAAAAACTGTTTTTT
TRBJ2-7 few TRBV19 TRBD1 CASSTTGAWEQYF TGTGCCAGTAGTACGACAGGGGCGTGGGAGCAGTACTTC
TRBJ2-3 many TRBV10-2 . CASSDGFTQYF TGCGCCAGCAGTGACGGTTTTACGCAGTATTTT
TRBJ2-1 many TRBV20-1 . CSAREVALEQFF TGCAGTGCGAGAGAGGTAGCGTTGGAGCAGTTCTTC
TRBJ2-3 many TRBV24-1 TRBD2 CATSVGTSSTDTQYF TGTGCCACCAGTGTTGGGACTAGCTCCACAGATACGCAGTATTTT
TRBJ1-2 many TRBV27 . CASSLYSNYGYTF TGTGCCAGCAGTTTATACTCTAACTATGGCTACACCTTC
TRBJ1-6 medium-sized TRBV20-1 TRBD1 CSARDYLTGGESYNSPLHF TGCAGTGCTAGAGATTACTTGACAGGGGGCGAATCCTATAATTCACCCCTCCACTTT
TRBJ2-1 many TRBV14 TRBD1 CASSQEGTETYNEQFF TGTGCCAGCAGCCAAGAAGGGACAGAGACCTACAATGAGCAGTTCTTC
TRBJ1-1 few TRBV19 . CASIFWGEAFF TGTGCCAGTATTTTCTGGGGTGAAGCTTTCTTT
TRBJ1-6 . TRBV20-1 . CSVSLDGTQDNSPLHF TGCAGTGTTTCCCTTGATGGGACTCAGGATAATTCACCCCTCCACTTT
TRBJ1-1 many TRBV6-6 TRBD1 CASREGQQNTEAFF TGTGCCAGCAGGGAGGGACAGCAGAACACTGAAGCTTTCTTT
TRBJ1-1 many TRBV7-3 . CASSSMTAMNTEAFF TGTGCCAGCAGCTCCATGACTGCTATGAACACTGAAGCTTTCTTT
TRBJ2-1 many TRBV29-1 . CSVDSGGAYNEQFF TGCAGCGTTGATTCGGGCGGGGCCTACAATGAGCAGTTCTTC
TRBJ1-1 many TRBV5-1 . CASSSPQNMNTEAFF TGCGCCAGCAGCTCGCCCCAAAACATGAACACTGAAGCTTTCTTT
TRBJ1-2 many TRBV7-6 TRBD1 CASSSHGTGDGYTF TGTGCCAGCAGCTCCCATGGGACAGGGGATGGCTACACCTTC
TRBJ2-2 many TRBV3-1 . CASSQDTPGATGELFF TGTGCCAGCAGCCAAGACACACCAGGTGCGACCGGGGAGCTGTTTTTT
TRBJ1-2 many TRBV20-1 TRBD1 CRILTGGVDGYTF TGCAGGATACTAACAGGGGGGGTCGATGGCTACACCTTC
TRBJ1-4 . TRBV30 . CAWSGGGFGVTNEKLFF TGTGCCTGGAGTGGGGGGGGCTTCGGAGTGACTAATGAAAAACTGTTTTTT
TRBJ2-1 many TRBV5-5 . CASSFAGGGSYNEQFF TGTGCCAGCAGCTTCGCCGGGGGAGGCTCCTACAATGAGCAGTTCTTC
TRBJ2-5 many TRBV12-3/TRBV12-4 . CASSLPEGETQYF TGTGCCAGCAGTTTACCGGAGGGAGAGACCCAGTACTTC
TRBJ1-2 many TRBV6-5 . CASSYSQTGYGYTF TGTGCCAGCAGTTACTCCCAGACTGGCTATGGCTACACCTTC
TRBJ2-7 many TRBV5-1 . CASSPFGQGNHEQYF TGCGCCAGCAGCCCCTTCGGCCAAGGGAATCACGAGCAGTACTTC
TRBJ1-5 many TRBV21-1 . CASSKAGKPTNSYSNQPQHF TGTGCCAGCAGCAAAGCCGGGAAACCAACCAACAGTTATAGCAATCAGCCCCAGCATTTT
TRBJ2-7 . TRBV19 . CASRDLLRSSYEQYF TGTGCCAGTAGGGACTTGCTCAGAAGCTCCTACGAGCAGTACTTC
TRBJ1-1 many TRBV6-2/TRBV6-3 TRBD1 CASSYEYRGRSMNTEAFF TGTGCCAGCAGTTACGAATACAGGGGAAGGTCGATGAACACTGAAGCTTTCTTT
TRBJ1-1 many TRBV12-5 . CASGSRQRRTVTEAFF TGTGCTAGTGGTTCCCGACAGCGACGAACGGTGACTGAAGCTTTCTTT
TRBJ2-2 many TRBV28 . CASRVPRGDTGELFF TGTGCCAGCAGAGTACCCAGGGGAGACACCGGGGAGCTGTTTTTT
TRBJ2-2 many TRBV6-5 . CATTNWASGELFF TGTGCCACCACAAATTGGGCGTCCGGGGAGCTGTTTTTT
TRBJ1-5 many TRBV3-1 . CASSQDGNDQPQHF TGTGCCAGCAGCCAAGATGGGAATGATCAGCCCCAGCATTTT
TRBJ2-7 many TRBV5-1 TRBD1 CASRTGTAYEQYF TGCGCCAGCAGAACCGGGACAGCCTACGAGCAGTACTTC
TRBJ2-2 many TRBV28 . CAIRPNLNTGELFF TGTGCCATCCGCCCGAACCTGAACACCGGGGAGCTGTTTTTT
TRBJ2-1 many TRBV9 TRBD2 CASSHRTSGGPINEQFF TGTGCCAGCAGCCATAGGACTAGCGGGGGGCCCATAAATGAGCAGTTCTTC
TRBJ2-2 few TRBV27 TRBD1 CASSFPGQGGTTGELFF TGTGCCAGCAGTTTCCCAGGACAGGGGGGAACCACCGGGGAGCTGTTTTTT
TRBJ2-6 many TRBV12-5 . CASGYMGVSGANVLTF TGTGCTAGTGGTTATATGGGTGTGAGTGGGGCCAACGTCCTGACTTTC
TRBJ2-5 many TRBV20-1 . CSARYRAQETQYF TGCAGTGCTAGATACAGGGCCCAAGAGACCCAGTACTTC
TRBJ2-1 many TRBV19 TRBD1 CASRPRDRVNEQFF TGTGCCAGTAGACCCCGGGACAGGGTAAATGAGCAGTTCTTC
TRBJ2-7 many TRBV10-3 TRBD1 CAISLGGQGGEQYF TGTGCCATCAGCCTCGGGGGACAGGGAGGCGAGCAGTACTTC
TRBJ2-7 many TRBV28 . CASRSPGKEGEQYF TGTGCCAGCAGATCCCCAGGGAAGGAGGGCGAGCAGTACTTC
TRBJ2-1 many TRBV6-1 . CASSERATNEQFF TGTGCCAGCAGTGAAAGGGCCACCAATGAGCAGTTCTTC
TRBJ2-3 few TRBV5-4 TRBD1 CASSPLTGTGATDTQYF TGTGCCAGCAGCCCACTAACCGGGACAGGGGCCACAGATACGCAGTATTTT